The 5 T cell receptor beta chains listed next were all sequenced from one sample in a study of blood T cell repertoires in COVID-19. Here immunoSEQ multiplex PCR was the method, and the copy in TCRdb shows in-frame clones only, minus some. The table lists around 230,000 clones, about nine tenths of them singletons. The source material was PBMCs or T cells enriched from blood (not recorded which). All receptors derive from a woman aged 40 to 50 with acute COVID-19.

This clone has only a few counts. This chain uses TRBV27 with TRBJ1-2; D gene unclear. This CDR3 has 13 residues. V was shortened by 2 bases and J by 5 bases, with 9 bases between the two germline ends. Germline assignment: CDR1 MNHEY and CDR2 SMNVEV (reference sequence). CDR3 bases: TGTGCCAGCAGTTTAGAGGCAACATATGGCTACACCTTC. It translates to CASSLEATYGYTF.

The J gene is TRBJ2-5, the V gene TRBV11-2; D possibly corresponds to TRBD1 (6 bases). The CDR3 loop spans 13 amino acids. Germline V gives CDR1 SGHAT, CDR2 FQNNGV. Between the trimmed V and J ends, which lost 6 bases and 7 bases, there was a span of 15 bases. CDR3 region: CASSKGQGWTQYF. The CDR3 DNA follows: TGTGCCAGCAGTAAGGGGCAGGGGTGGACCCAGTACTTC.

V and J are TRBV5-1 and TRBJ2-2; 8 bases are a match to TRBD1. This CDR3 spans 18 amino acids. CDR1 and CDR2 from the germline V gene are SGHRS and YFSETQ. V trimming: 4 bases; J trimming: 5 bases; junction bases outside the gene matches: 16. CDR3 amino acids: CASSLDSGAGGWTGELFF. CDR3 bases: TGCGCCAGCAGCCTCGATTCAGGTGCAGGGGGCTGGACCGGGGAGCTGTTTTTT.

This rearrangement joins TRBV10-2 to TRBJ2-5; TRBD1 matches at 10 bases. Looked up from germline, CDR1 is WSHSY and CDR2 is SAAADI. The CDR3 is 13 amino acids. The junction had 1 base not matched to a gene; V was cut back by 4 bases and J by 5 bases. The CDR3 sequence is CASSGQGAETQYF. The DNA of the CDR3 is TGCGCCAGCAGTGGACAGGGGGCCGAGACCCAGTACTTC.

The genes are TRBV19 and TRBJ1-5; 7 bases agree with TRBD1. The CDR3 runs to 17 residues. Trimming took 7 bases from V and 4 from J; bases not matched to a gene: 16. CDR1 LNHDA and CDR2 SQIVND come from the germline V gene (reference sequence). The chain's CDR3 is CASIPSGTAQYNQPQHF. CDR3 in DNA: TGTGCCAGTATTCCCTCCGGGACAGCTCAATATAATCAGCCCCAGCATTTT.